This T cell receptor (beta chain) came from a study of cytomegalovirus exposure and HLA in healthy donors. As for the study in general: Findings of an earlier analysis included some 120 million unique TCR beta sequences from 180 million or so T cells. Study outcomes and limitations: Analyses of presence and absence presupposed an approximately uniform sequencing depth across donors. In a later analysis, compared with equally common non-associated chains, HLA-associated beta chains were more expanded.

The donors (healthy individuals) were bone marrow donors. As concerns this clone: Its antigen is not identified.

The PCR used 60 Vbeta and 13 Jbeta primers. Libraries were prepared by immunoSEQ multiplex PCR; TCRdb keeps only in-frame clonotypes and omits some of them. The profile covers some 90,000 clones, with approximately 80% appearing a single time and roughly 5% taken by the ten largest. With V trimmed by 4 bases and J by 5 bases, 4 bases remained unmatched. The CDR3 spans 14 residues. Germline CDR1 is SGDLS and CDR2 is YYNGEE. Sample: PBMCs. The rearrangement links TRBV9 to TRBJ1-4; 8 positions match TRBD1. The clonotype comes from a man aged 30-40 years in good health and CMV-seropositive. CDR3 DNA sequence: TGTGCCAGCAGCCCTCAGGGGGCAAATGAAAAACTGTTTTTT. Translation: CASSPQGANEKLFF.